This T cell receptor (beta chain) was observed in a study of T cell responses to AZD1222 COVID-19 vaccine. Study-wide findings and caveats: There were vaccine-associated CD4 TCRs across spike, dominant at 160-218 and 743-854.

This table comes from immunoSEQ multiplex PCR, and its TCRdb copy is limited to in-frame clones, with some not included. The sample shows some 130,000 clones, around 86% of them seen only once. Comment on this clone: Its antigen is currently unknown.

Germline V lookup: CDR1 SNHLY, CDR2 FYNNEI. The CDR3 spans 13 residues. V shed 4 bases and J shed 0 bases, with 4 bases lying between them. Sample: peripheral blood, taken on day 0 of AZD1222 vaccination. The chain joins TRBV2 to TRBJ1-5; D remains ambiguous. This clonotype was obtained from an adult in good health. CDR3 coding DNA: TGTGCCAGCAGTGGTGTTAGCAATCAGCCCCAGCATTTT. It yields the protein CASSGVSNQPQHF.